The 21 T cell receptor beta chains listed next were all sequenced from one sample in a study of blood T cell repertoires in COVID-19 (dated by TCRdb to about 2020). Library generation was performed with the immunoSEQ multiplex PCR assay. TCRdb carries this immuneACCESS record with in-frame sequences only. Its versions omit some clonotypes, under half of them owing to an unresolved V gene in the studies checked, with the rest unexplained. The sample records about 190,000 clones, about 85% of which are singletons. Jointly, the top ten make up roughly 2.9% of the sample. Sequenced: peripheral blood. Receptors originate from a woman younger than 45 with active or convalescent COVID-19.

The V call is TRBV7-9, the J call TRBJ2-7; TRBD1 aligns across 7 bases. The CDR3 consists of 15 residues. V dropped 5 bases and J dropped 3; count of bases not matched to a gene: 10. The germline gives CDR1 SEHNR, CDR2 FQNEAQ (reference sequence). The CDR3 sequence is CASSRLGTDNYEQYF. CDR3 coding DNA: TGTGCCAGCAGCCGCCTCGGGACAGATAACTACGAGCAGTACTTC.

The V gene is TRBV30, the J gene TRBJ1-1; weak D call: TRBD1 (5 bases). Germline V lookup: CDR1 GTSNPN, CDR2 SVGIG (reference sequence). This CDR3 spans 11 amino acids. The V gene lost 1 base and the J gene lost 10 bases, with 10 bases spanning the gap. CDR3 protein: CAWSEGVRAFF. DNA of the CDR3: TGTGCCTGGAGTGAAGGGGTACGAGCTTTCTTT.

This chain connects TRBV5-4 to TRBJ2-1; 8 bases map to TRBD2. V was clipped by 7 bases and J by 0 bases; unmatched bases: 6. Germline V CDR1 and CDR2: SGHNT, YYREEE (reference sequence). The CDR3 loop spans 15 amino acids. CDR3 nucleotide sequence: TGTGCCAGCCAGCTTAGCGGGGACTCCTACAATGAGCAGTTCTTC. Translating it yields CASQLSGDSYNEQFF.

CDR3 in DNA: TGTGCCAGTAGTATAAAGCGGGGGGGCCCCAATGAGCAGTTCTTC. Its translation: CASSIKRGGPNEQFF. V and J are TRBV19 and TRBJ2-1, with 10 bases matching TRBD2. V lost 2 bases and J lost 6; bases outside the gene matches: 4. This CDR3 is built from 15 residues. Germline CDR1 reads LNHDA; CDR2 reads SQIVND (reference sequence).

The J gene is TRBJ2-2, the V gene TRBV6-5; TRBD1 aligns across 12 bases. V gave up 7 bases and J gave up 6 bases; unmatched junction bases: 3. Looked up from germline, CDR1 is MNHEY and CDR2 is SVGAGI. The CDR3 is 14 amino acids. The CDR3 nucleotides read TGTGCCAGCATCCGGGACAGGGGGCCCGGGGAGCTGTTTTTT. Protein product: CASIRDRGPGELFF.

The J gene is TRBJ1-3, the V gene TRBV28; 8 bases match TRBD1. Germline CDR1 reads MDHEN; CDR2 reads SYDVKM. The CDR3 runs to 16 residues. Trimming at V came to 5 bases and at J to 0 bases, leaving 6 bases not matched to a gene. CDR3 in amino acids: CASSKTGAVSGNTIYF. The CDR3 nucleotides read TGTGCCAGCAGTAAGACAGGGGCCGTCTCTGGAAACACCATATATTTT.

The chain couples TRBV6-4 to TRBJ1-2; 10 bases line up with TRBD1. V shed 0 bases, J shed 7 bases, and the junction held 5 bases outside the gene matches. This CDR3 is built from 15 residues. Germline loops: CDR1 MRHNA, CDR2 SNTAGT. The CDR3 region is CASSDSLTGGGGYTF. CDR3 bases: TGTGCCAGCAGTGACTCTCTGACAGGGGGCGGTGGCTACACCTTC.

The gene calls are TRBV4-1 and TRBJ1-1; a possible D gene is TRBD1 (6 bases). This CDR3 is built from 15 residues. V lost 0 bases and J 4 bases, leaving 12 bases between the germline ends. CDR1 and CDR2 from the germline V gene are MGHRA and YSYEKL. CDR3 nucleotide sequence: TGCGCCAGCAGCCAAGACCGGGGGGCGCGCACTGAAGCTTTCTTT. Translated: CASSQDRGARTEAFF.

The genes are TRBV7-2 and TRBJ2-7, with unresolved D. Germline-derived CDR1 and CDR2 are SGHTA and FQGNSA. V dropped 5 bases and J dropped 3 bases, with 8 bases sitting between them. This CDR3 spans 12 amino acids. CDR3 sequence reads: CASSPSNYEQYF. The CDR3 DNA reads as TGTGCCAGCAGCCCGAGCAACTACGAGCAGTACTTC.

J is TRBJ2-2 and V is TRBV7-9; 7 positions match TRBD1. The germline V gene has CDR1 SEHNR and CDR2 FQNEAQ (reference sequence). The trim removed 9 bases at V and 3 bases at J, leaving 4 bases unmatched. The CDR3 has 13 residues. As DNA, the CDR3 is TGTGCCAGGAACACAGGGGACACCGGGGAGCTGTTTTTT. It specifies CARNTGDTGELFF.

This clone was seen a handful of times. The rearrangement joins TRBV25-1 to TRBJ1-2; a possible D gene is TRBD1 (5 bases). V was pared by 5 bases and J by 6 bases, with 13 bases between. The CDR3 covers 13 residues. The V gene's germline CDR1 is MGHDK and CDR2 SYGVNS. In DNA form, the CDR3 reads TGTGCCAGCAGTCGTGACAGCTACGATGGCTACACCTTC. Translating it yields CASSRDSYDGYTF.

This clone appeared a few times. J is TRBJ2-5 and V is TRBV27, with a tentative D call TRBD1 (6 bases). V gave up 3 bases and J gave up 2 bases, with 7 bases separating them. The length of the CDR3 is 13 residues. CDR1 is MNHEY, CDR2 SMNVEV, per germline (reference sequence). CDR3 coding DNA: TGTGCCAGCAGTTTGGACAGTCAAGAGACCCAGTACTTC. Protein product: CASSLDSQETQYF.

The V and J genes are TRBV6-5 and TRBJ1-5; no definite D call. The CDR3 length is 14 residues. The germline V gene encodes CDR1 MNHEY and CDR2 SVGAGI. V lost 7 bases to trimming and J lost 4 bases, with 14 bases between them. This CDR3 reads CASTLSSGNQPQHF. As DNA, the CDR3 is TGTGCCAGCACCCTAAGCTCGGGAAATCAGCCCCAGCATTTT.

The J gene is TRBJ1-4, the V gene TRBV7-9, with 7 bases that match TRBD1. CDR1 and CDR2 from the germline V gene are SEHNR and FQNEAQ (reference sequence). This CDR3 contains 17 residues. J lost 4 bases, V lost 4 bases, and 12 bases had no gene match. For the CDR3, the DNA is TGTGCCAGCAGCTCATCTTTACAGGGGAGAAATAATGAAAAACTGTTTTTT. As protein: CASSSSLQGRNNEKLFF.

CDR3 in amino acids: CASSDSEGATARYTF. In nucleotides, the CDR3 is TGTGCCAGCAGTGACTCGGAGGGGGCGACGGCAAGGTACACCTTC. The rearrangement links TRBV6-4 to TRBJ1-2, with 7 positions matching TRBD1. Germline V CDR1 and CDR2: MRHNA, SNTAGT. Trimming cost V 0 bases and J 11 bases; bases outside gene matches: 12. CDR3 length: 15 residues.

The chain couples TRBV28 to TRBJ1-1; the match to TRBD1 covers 10 bases. The CDR3 loop spans 15 amino acids. In germline, CDR1 is MDHEN, CDR2 SYDVKM. V was pared by 5 bases and J by 4 bases, with 7 bases of the junction left unmatched. The chain's CDR3 is CASSTRTGGGTEAFF. The CDR3 DNA sequence: TGTGCCAGCAGTACACGGACAGGGGGGGGCACTGAAGCTTTCTTT.

The V call is TRBV6-5, the J call TRBJ2-7; D may be TRBD1 (6 bases). The V and J ends lost 2 bases and 3 bases respectively, with 14 bases between them. The CDR3 totals 15 residues. Germline V gene lookup returns CDR1 MNHEY and CDR2 SVGAGI. The DNA of the CDR3 is TGTGCCAGCAGTTACGGTATTCCAGGGGACTACGAGCAGTACTTC. Translation: CASSYGIPGDYEQYF.

J is TRBJ2-7 and V is TRBV5-1, with 12 bases lining up with TRBD2. Germline CDR1 reads SGHRS; CDR2 reads YFSETQ. The CDR3 sequence is 15 residues long. V trimming: 0 bases; J trimming: 6 bases; junction bases outside the gene matches: 4. The CDR3 nucleotides read TGCGCCAGCAGCTTGGTGACTAGCGGGAGAGGCGAGCAGTACTTC. It specifies CASSLVTSGRGEQYF.

V and J are TRBV3-1 (or the pseudogene TRBV3-2) and TRBJ1-2; possible D gene TRBD1, 5 bases. V lost 0 bases and J 5 bases, leaving 13 bases between the germline ends. In germline, CDR1 is LGHDT, CDR2 YNNKEL (reference sequence). The CDR3 is 15 residues long. The CDR3 sequence: CASSQDSRGGYGYTF. For the CDR3, the DNA is TGTGCCAGCAGCCAAGATTCCCGGGGGGGTTATGGCTACACCTTC.

This clone was observed a handful of times. The chain has TRBV7-8 and TRBJ1-2; maybe TRBD1 (5 bases). This CDR3 is 14 amino acids long. Trimming left V 5 bases short and J 0 bases short, with 10 bases between. Germline CDR1 is SGHVS and CDR2 is FQNEAQ. CDR3 sequence: CASSRGGSNYGYTF. The DNA for the CDR3 is TGTGCCAGCAGCCGGGGGGGTTCTAACTATGGCTACACCTTC.

The chain employs TRBV5-1 and TRBJ2-5; tentatively, D is TRBD1 (6 bases). V was pared by 4 bases and J by 3 bases, with 13 bases between. This CDR3 contains 14 residues. Germline V CDR1 and CDR2: SGHRS, YFSETQ. CDR3 in DNA: TGCGCCAGCAGCCCAGATCGACAGGAAGAGACCCAGTACTTC. Its protein product is CASSPDRQEETQYF.